This T cell receptor beta chain was retrieved from a study of OX40 agonist ivuxolimab in advanced cancers. Study-wide results and caveats: Normalized T-cell clonal expansion was also low in a subset of nonresponders.

In regard to this clone: Its target is unknown.

In germline, CDR1 is SGHVS, CDR2 FNYEAQ. The germline V and J ends were trimmed by 0 bases and 7 bases, with 7 bases remaining between them. CDR3 size: 12 residues. Assay: immunoSEQ multiplex PCR; the TCRdb copy retains only in-frame clones and omits some. The sample contains under 90,000 clones, approximately 89% of which appear only once. Patients were ruled out by autoimmune disease history or systemic immunosuppression. This TCR derives from an adult with an advanced solid tumor such as melanoma, head and neck, liver or kidney cancer. The sequenced sample was CD4+ or CD8+ T cells sorted from blood, obtained in a trial of the OX40 agonist ivuxolimab. J is TRBJ2-7 and V is TRBV7-6; D may correspond to TRBD1 or TRBD2 (5 bases each). CDR3 in DNA: TGTGCCAGCAGCTTAGCGAGGGGTGAGCAGTACTTC. This sequence encodes CASSLARGEQYF.